The count of the clone carrying this T cell receptor beta chain is one. TCRdb's copy holds only in-frame clones and misses some; the assay was immunoSEQ multiplex PCR. The table includes about 140,000 clones, approximately 92% detected once. These data originate in a study of T cell responses to AZD1222 COVID-19 vaccine. Pooling covered second doses at about 4 or about 12 weeks. The V end was cut by 0 bases, the J end by 8 bases, with 14 bases between. The CDR3 has 14 residues. Per the germline V gene, CDR1 is SGHDT and CDR2 is YYEEEE. The specimen comprised peripheral blood, sampled 28 days after the second AZD1222 dose. The TCR comes from an adult who received the AZD1222 COVID-19 vaccine. The chain joins TRBV5-6 to TRBJ1-2; D is unresolved. This CDR3 reads CASSLVGREFGYTF. CDR3 coding DNA: TGTGCCAGCAGCTTGGTGGGGAGAGAGTTCGGCTACACCTTC.